The rows below give T cell receptor beta chains drawn from one sample of a study of CD8 T cell repertoires and HIV-1 epitope variants. Only in-frame clones appear in the TCRdb table, and some are missing; sequencing was by immunoSEQ multiplex PCR. The sample contains about 5,300 clones, approximately 70% of which appear only once. These TCRs are of unknown antigen specificity. Sequences were obtained from cultured CD8+ T cells derived from PBMCs. The receptors originated from a male donor with HIV. The conserved cysteine and the conserved F or W are not part of the CDR3 here.

CDR3 protein: ASSPGQGGFGGYT
J gene: TRBJ1-2
V gene: TRBV5-1

CDR3 protein: ASSSRTGGQPQH
J gene: TRBJ1-5
V gene: TRBV28

CDR3 protein: ASAPGSLWDEQY
J gene: TRBJ2-7
V gene: TRBV10-2

CDR3 protein: ASSSSGTRYEQY
J gene: TRBJ2-7
V gene: TRBV28

CDR3 protein: ASSHGTGDNEQF
J gene: TRBJ2-1
V gene: TRBV4-1

CDR3 protein: ASSLDLTGSAETQY
J gene: TRBJ2-5
V gene: TRBV7-2

CDR3 protein: VSSFYRGGYEQY
J gene: TRBJ2-7
V gene: TRBV28

CDR3 protein: ASSHRRGQGFYEQY
J gene: TRBJ2-7
V gene: TRBV4-2

CDR3 protein: ASSNPNTGELF
J gene: TRBJ2-2
V gene: TRBV4-3

CDR3 protein: ASSLETGATYEQY
J gene: TRBJ2-7
V gene: TRBV5-6

CDR3 protein: ASSLAGATDTQY
J gene: TRBJ2-3
V gene: TRBV7-6

CDR3 protein: ASSFRDRGLYTEAF
J gene: TRBJ1-1
V gene: TRBV6-5

CDR3 protein: ASSLGQGAGEAF
J gene: TRBJ1-1
V gene: TRBV5-4

CDR3 protein: ASSLSQGYEQY
J gene: TRBJ2-7
V gene: TRBV28

CDR3 protein: ASGWGPGELF
J gene: TRBJ2-2
V gene: TRBV19

CDR3 protein: ASSGIQGDQPQH
J gene: TRBJ1-5
V gene: TRBV2

CDR3 protein: ASSDYGQRDEQY
J gene: TRBJ2-7
V gene: TRBV2

CDR3 protein: ASSDSGLAGSGELF
J gene: TRBJ2-2
V gene: TRBV6-4

CDR3 protein: ASSDPSRGPNQETQY
J gene: TRBJ2-5
V gene: TRBV2

CDR3 protein: ASSQSPIGGANTGELF
J gene: TRBJ2-2
V gene: TRBV4-2

CDR3 protein: ASSLFGRENTEAF
J gene: TRBJ1-1
V gene: TRBV28

CDR3 protein: ASSQADWGGSDEKLF
J gene: TRBJ1-4
V gene: TRBV4-1

CDR3 protein: ASSQYPGQKNTGELF
J gene: TRBJ2-2
V gene: TRBV4-2

CDR3 protein: ASSLRGTGEEAF
J gene: TRBJ1-1
V gene: TRBV5-5

CDR3 protein: ASSAFDRADQGPFTDTQY
J gene: TRBJ2-3
V gene: TRBV6-1

CDR3 protein: ATAIGAYNEQF
J gene: TRBJ2-1
V gene: TRBV6-5

CDR3 protein: ASSEVGLQNTGELF
J gene: TRBJ2-2
V gene: TRBV25-1

CDR3 protein: ALEEKGSFSPLH
J gene: TRBJ1-6
V gene: TRBV30

CDR3 protein: ASSLRGGGELF
J gene: TRBJ2-2
V gene: TRBV13

CDR3 protein: ASIRGGGTEAF
J gene: TRBJ1-1
V gene: TRBV27

CDR3 protein: SVVSENTEAF
J gene: TRBJ1-1
V gene: TRBV29-1

CDR3 protein: ASSKGGTADTQY
J gene: TRBJ2-3
V gene: TRBV6-4

CDR3 protein: ASSQLDSVQETQY
J gene: TRBJ2-5
V gene: TRBV4-1

CDR3 protein: ASRPTGYNEQF
J gene: TRBJ2-1
V gene: TRBV27

CDR3 protein: ASSPSGPNYGYT
J gene: TRBJ1-2
V gene: TRBV28

CDR3 protein: ASSLEPSGRGNIQY
J gene: TRBJ2-4
V gene: TRBV7-8

CDR3 protein: ASSFSFSGTEAF
J gene: TRBJ1-1
V gene: TRBV27